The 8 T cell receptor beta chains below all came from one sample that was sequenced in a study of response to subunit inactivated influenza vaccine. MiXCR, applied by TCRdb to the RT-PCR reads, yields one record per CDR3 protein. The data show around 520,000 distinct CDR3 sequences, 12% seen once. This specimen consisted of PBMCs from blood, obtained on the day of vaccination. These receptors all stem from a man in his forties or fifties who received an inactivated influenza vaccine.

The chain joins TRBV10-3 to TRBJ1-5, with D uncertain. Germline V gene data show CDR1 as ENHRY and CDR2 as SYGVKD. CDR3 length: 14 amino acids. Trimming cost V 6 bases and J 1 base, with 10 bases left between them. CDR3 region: CAIRADGSNQPQHF. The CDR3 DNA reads TGTGCCATCAGGGCTGACGGGAGCAATCAGCCCCAGCATTTT.

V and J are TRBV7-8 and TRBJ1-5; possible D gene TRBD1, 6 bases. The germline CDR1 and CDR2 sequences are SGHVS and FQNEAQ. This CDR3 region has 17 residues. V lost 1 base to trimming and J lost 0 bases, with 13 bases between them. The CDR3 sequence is CASSLGDILYSNQPQHF. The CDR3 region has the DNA TGTGCCAGCAGCTTAGGGGACATTTTATATAGCAATCAGCCCCAGCATTTT. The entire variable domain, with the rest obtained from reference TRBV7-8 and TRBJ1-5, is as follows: GAGVSQSPRYKVAKRGQDVALRCDPISGHVSLFWYQQALGQGPEFLTYFQNEAQLDKSGLPSDRFFAERPEGSVSTLKIQRTQQEDSAVYLCASSLGDILYSNQPQHFGDGTRLSIL.

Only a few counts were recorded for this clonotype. The CDR3 region has the DNA TGTGCCAGCAGTTACTCGTCGTTCAGTCCTAGCGGAGAGACCCAGTACTTC. This encodes CASSYSSFSPSGETQYF. The V call is TRBV6-5, the J call TRBJ2-5, with TRBD2 identical over 7 bases. The J segment lost 4 bases and the V segment lost 0 bases, leaving 11 bases of the junction unmatched. The CDR3 is made up of 17 amino acids. CDR1 is MNHEY, CDR2 SVGAGI, per germline.

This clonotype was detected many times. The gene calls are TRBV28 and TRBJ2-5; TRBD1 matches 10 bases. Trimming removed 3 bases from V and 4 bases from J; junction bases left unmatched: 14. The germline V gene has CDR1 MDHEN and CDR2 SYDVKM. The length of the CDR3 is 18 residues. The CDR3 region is CASSFPGTFRQGAETQYF. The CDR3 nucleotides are TGTGCCAGCAGTTTTCCCGGTACTTTCAGACAGGGGGCAGAGACCCAGTACTTC.

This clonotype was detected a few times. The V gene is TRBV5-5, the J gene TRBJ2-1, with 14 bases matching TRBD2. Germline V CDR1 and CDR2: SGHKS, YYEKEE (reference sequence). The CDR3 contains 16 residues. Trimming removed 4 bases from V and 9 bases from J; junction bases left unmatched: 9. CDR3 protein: CASSPETSGGVLEQFF. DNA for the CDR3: TGTGCCAGCAGCCCGGAGACTAGCGGGGGGGTACTTGAGCAGTTCTTC.

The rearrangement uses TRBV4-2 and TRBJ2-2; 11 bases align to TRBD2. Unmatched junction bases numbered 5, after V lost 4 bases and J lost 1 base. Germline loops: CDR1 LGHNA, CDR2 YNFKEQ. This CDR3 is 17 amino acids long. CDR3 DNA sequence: TGTGCCAGCAGCCGCACGGGACTAGCGGAGAACACCGGGGAGCTGTTTTTT. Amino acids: CASSRTGLAENTGELFF.

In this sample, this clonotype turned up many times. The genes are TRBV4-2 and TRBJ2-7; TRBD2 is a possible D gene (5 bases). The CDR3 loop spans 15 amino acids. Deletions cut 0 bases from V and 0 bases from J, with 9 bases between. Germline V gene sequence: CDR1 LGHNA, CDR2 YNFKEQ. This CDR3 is CASSQEEVVSYEQYF. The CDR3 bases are TGTGCCAGCAGCCAAGAGGAGGTGGTCTCCTACGAGCAGTACTTC.

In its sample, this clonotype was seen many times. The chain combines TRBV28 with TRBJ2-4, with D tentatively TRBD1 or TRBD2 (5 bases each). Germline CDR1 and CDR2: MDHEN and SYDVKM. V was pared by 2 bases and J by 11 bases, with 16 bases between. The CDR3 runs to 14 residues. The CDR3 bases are TGTGCCAGCAGTTTAAGCAGTAGGGACCGAGTTCAGTACTTC. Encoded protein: CASSLSSRDRVQYF.